These 27 T cell receptor beta chains were all obtained from the same sample, sequenced in a study of regulatory T cells in long-lasting Graves disease. Assembly of TCR beta libraries relied on iRepertoire HTBI primers together with Arm-PCR of CDR3 regions. In TCRdb, the multiplex PCR reads were re-called with MiXCR into one record per CDR3 protein. The sample shows 400,000 to 500,000 distinct CDR3 sequences, about 17% of them seen only once. Indicated time point: newly diagnosed GD, antithyroid drugs for less than 3 months. Construction of the TCR library relied on RNA isolated from PBMCs. The same specimen was also included in a second study, on T cells in Graves' hyperthyroidism and ophthalmopathy.

The specimen was peripheral blood mononuclear cells (PBMCs), collected at new diagnosis, from a patient treated with antithyroid drugs. These receptors were collected from a woman younger than 35 with Graves disease.

At least ten counts were recorded for this clonotype. V usage is TRBV7-9 and J usage is TRBJ1-1; D remains ambiguous. V was trimmed by 5 bases and J by 4 bases, leaving 8 bases between them. The CDR3 is 12 amino acids. CDR1 SEHNR and CDR2 FQNEAQ come from the germline V gene (reference sequence). CDR3 amino acids: CASSSGGTEAFF. For the CDR3, the DNA is TGTGCCAGCAGCAGTGGTGGCACTGAAGCTTTCTTT.

In its sample, this clonotype was seen a few times. The chain carries TRBV20-1 and TRBJ2-2; D is unclear. V gave up 4 bases and J gave up 2 bases, with 8 bases separating them. The CDR3 spans 13 residues. Germline V CDR1 and CDR2: DFQATT, SNEGSKA (reference sequence). The CDR3 DNA sequence: TGCAGTGCTACCGGACCAAACACCGGGGAGCTGTTTTTT. Its protein is CSATGPNTGELFF.

This clonotype has just a few counts. This chain joins TRBV15 and TRBJ2-2, with D uncertain. The CDR3 runs 17 residues. Between the trimmed V and J ends, which lost 0 bases and 4 bases, there was a span of 15 bases. From germline, CDR1 is LNHNV and CDR2 YYDKDF (reference sequence). In nucleotides, the CDR3 is TGTGCCACCAGCAGAGATTCGTGGGGTGAGAGCACCGGGGAGCTGTTTTTT. Translation gives CATSRDSWGESTGELFF.

This clonotype has only a few counts. This chain uses TRBV12-3 or TRBV12-4 with TRBJ1-3; a possible D gene is TRBD1 (6 bases). The CDR3 totals 15 residues. The V and J ends lost 5 bases and 3 bases respectively, with 14 bases between them. The CDR3 sequence is CASSLLQGNGNTIYF. Here the CDR3 DNA reads TGTGCCAGCAGTCTACTACAGGGAAATGGAAACACCATATATTTT.

Ten or more counts support this clonotype. The rearrangement links TRBV6-2 or TRBV6-3 to TRBJ1-1, with D perhaps matching TRBD1 (6 bases). V lost 6 bases to trimming and J lost 0 bases, with 8 bases between them. Looked up from germline, CDR1 is MNHEY and CDR2 is SVGEGT. This CDR3 region has 13 residues. The DNA for the CDR3 is TGTGCCAGCAGCGCAGGGGTGAACACTGAAGCTTTCTTT. Its protein product is CASSAGVNTEAFF.

The chain employs TRBV29-1 and TRBJ2-7, with a weak D call TRBD2 (5 bases). CDR1 is SQVTM, CDR2 ANQGSEA, per germline. V dropped 4 bases and J dropped 4 bases, with 20 bases sitting between them. The CDR3 covers 15 residues. In DNA form, the CDR3 reads TGCAGCGTTGGTTTTGTGGGCCGTGGGAGTTACGAGCAGTACTTC. This sequence encodes CSVGFVGRGSYEQYF.

Many counts were recorded for this clonotype. The chain has TRBV28 and TRBJ1-2, with 7 bases identical to TRBD1. Germline V lookup: CDR1 MDHEN, CDR2 SYDVKM. Germline trimming cut 3 bases from V and 4 bases from J; bases unmatched to any gene: 5. The CDR3 covers 14 residues. The CDR3 sequence is CASSFRGTFYGYTF. DNA of the CDR3: TGTGCCAGCAGTTTCAGGGGGACCTTCTATGGCTACACCTTC.

This clonotype was seen a handful of times. The chain recombines TRBV5-1 with TRBJ2-7, with 7 bases identical to TRBD2. Trimming cost V 0 bases and J 4 bases; bases outside gene matches: 4. From germline, CDR1 is SGHRS and CDR2 YFSETQ. The CDR3 sequence is 14 residues long. CDR3 residues: CASSLGEGSYEQYF. The CDR3 DNA reads TGCGCCAGCAGCTTGGGGGAGGGGTCGTACGAGCAGTACTTC.

Many counts were recorded for this clonotype. The chain combines TRBV7-2 with TRBJ1-5, with D possibly TRBD1 on 5 matching bases. Trimming stripped 5 bases from V and 3 bases from J, with 8 bases between. There are 13 residues in the CDR3. Per germline, CDR1 SGHTA and CDR2 FQGNSA. Written as DNA, the CDR3 is TGTGCCAGCAGCCAGGGTGTCAATCAGCCCCAGCATTTT. This encodes CASSQGVNQPQHF.

The rearrangement links TRBV9 to TRBJ2-1; 9 nucleotides agree with TRBD2. V lost 2 bases to trimming and J lost 2 bases; unmatched junction nucleotides: 5. CDR3 length equals 16 residues. Germline lookup yields CDR1 SGDLS and CDR2 YYNGEE. The CDR3 is CASSVASGTPYNEQFF. CDR3 DNA sequence: TGTGCCAGCAGCGTGGCTAGCGGGACACCCTACAATGAGCAGTTCTTC.

This clonotype was observed a handful of times. V gene TRBV2 combines with J gene TRBJ2-1; 7 positions agree with TRBD2. The V segment lost 0 bases and the J segment 8 bases; nucleotides outside the gene matches: 4. The CDR3 sequence is 14 residues long. The V gene's germline CDR1 is SNHLY and CDR2 FYNNEI. CDR3: CASSEARTRHEQFF. CDR3 bases: TGTGCCAGCAGTGAAGCGCGGACTAGGCATGAGCAGTTCTTC.

This clonotype was counted many times. This chain links TRBV2 with TRBJ1-2; 7 nucleotides agree with TRBD1. Germline lookup yields CDR1 SNHLY and CDR2 FYNNEI. V gave up 3 bases and J gave up 3 bases; unmatched junction bases: 4. This CDR3 has 14 amino acids. CDR3 bases: TGTGCCAGCAGTGAGGCAGGGGGGGACTATGGCTACACCTTC. This codes for CASSEAGGDYGYTF.

A few counts support this clonotype. The CDR3 nucleotides read TGCAGCGTTGAGAAGGTCGGAGATGGCTACACCTTC. Protein sequence: CSVEKVGDGYTF. The chain uses TRBV29-1 and TRBJ1-2; no firm D call. CDR3 size: 12 residues. Germline V gives CDR1 SQVTM, CDR2 ANQGSEA. Trimming took off 3 bases at V and 6 bases at J, with 11 bases between the two ends.

This clonotype was observed at least ten times. This chain links TRBV20-1 with TRBJ2-3; 11 nucleotides line up with TRBD2. CDR1 DFQATT and CDR2 SNEGSKA come from the germline V gene (reference sequence). This CDR3 spans 14 amino acids. The trim removed 4 bases at V and 5 bases at J, leaving 5 bases unmatched. CDR3 amino acids: CSANGLAGGDTQYF. The DNA of the CDR3 is TGCAGTGCTAACGGACTAGCGGGTGGAGATACGCAGTATTTT.

This clonotype appeared a few times. The rearrangement joins TRBV20-1 to TRBJ1-5; possible D gene TRBD1, 6 bases. The CDR3 spans 15 residues. V was pared by 1 base and J by 4 bases, with 14 bases between. The germline V gene encodes CDR1 DFQATT and CDR2 SNEGSKA (reference sequence). CDR3 coding DNA: TGCAGTGCTAGAGTATTTGGACAGCTAAATCAGCCCCAGCATTTT. This encodes CSARVFGQLNQPQHF.

There are many counts of this clonotype. The genes are TRBV29-1 and TRBJ2-1; the D gene is possibly TRBD2 (7 bases). V lost 3 bases and J lost 3, with 12 bases in between. The CDR3 has 14 residues. Germline V gene data show CDR1 as SQVTM and CDR2 as ANQGSEA. The CDR3 DNA follows: TGCAGCGTTGATCGCGGGGGCTTCTACAATGAGCAGTTCTTC. Translated, it gives CSVDRGGFYNEQFF.

This clonotype came up many times. The chain recombines TRBV7-9 with TRBJ2-1, with 7 bases that match TRBD1. V shed 6 bases and J 4 bases; nucleotides not matched to a gene: 6. This CDR3 has 14 residues. Germline-derived CDR1 and CDR2 are SEHNR and FQNEAQ (reference sequence). The CDR3 DNA reads TGTGCCAGCAGAGAACCGGGACAGTACAATGAGCAGTTCTTC. This gives the protein CASREPGQYNEQFF.

This chain uses TRBV6-1 with TRBJ1-4; no clear D gene. V lost 3 bases to trimming and J lost 5 bases, with 13 bases between them. This CDR3 comprises 15 residues. Germline lookup yields CDR1 MNHNS and CDR2 SASEGT. DNA of the CDR3: TGTGCCAGCAGTGAGCAGGCAGAGAGGAATGAAAAACTGTTTTTT. As protein: CASSEQAERNEKLFF.

This clonotype has at least ten counts. The chain carries TRBV28 and TRBJ1-2; D perhaps matches TRBD1 (5 bases). V lost 3 bases, J lost 8 bases, and 10 bases lay in between. Germline V gives CDR1 MDHEN, CDR2 SYDVKM. CDR3 size: 12 residues. The CDR3 sequence is CASSLEGRGYTF. As DNA, the CDR3 is TGTGCCAGCAGTTTGGAGGGGAGGGGCTACACCTTC.

This clonotype was detected many times. The V call is TRBV12-3 or TRBV12-4, the J call TRBJ2-6; D perhaps matches TRBD2 (5 bases). The CDR3 is 15 amino acids. Trimming cost V 2 bases and J 4 bases, with 9 bases left between them. CDR3 protein: CASSLLASGANVLTF. The CDR3 DNA reads TGTGCCAGCAGTTTACTAGCCTCCGGGGCCAACGTCCTGACTTTC.

This clonotype was counted at least ten times. This chain connects TRBV28 to TRBJ2-1; D might be TRBD2 (5 bases). Germline assignment: CDR1 MDHEN and CDR2 SYDVKM. The CDR3 runs to 14 residues. V was cut by 3 bases and J by 1 base, with 7 bases left in between. Here the CDR3 DNA reads TGTGCCAGCAGTTTCCGGGAATCCTACAATGAGCAGTTCTTC. Its translation: CASSFRESYNEQFF.

The genes are TRBV29-1 and TRBJ2-2; 7 bases are shared with TRBD2. V trimming: 4 bases; J trimming: 5 bases; junction bases outside the gene matches: 7. Germline V lookup: CDR1 SQVTM, CDR2 ANQGSEA. CDR3 length equals 14 residues. The CDR3 DNA sequence: TGCAGCGTTGGGGGCGGGAGTTATACCGGGGAGCTGTTTTTT. Translating gives CSVGGGSYTGELFF.

For the CDR3, the DNA is TGTGCCAGCAGCCCGTGGGGACTAGCGGGAGGCCAAGAGACCCAGTACTTC. Translating it yields CASSPWGLAGGQETQYF. The chain joins TRBV5-5 to TRBJ2-5; 15 bases are a match to TRBD2. The length of the CDR3 is 17 residues. CDR1 and CDR2 from the germline V gene are SGHKS and YYEKEE (reference sequence). J lost 1 base, V lost 4 bases, and 5 bases had no gene match.

There are many counts of this clonotype. This sequence joins TRBV27 and TRBJ2-7; 13 bases are a match to TRBD2. Germline V gives CDR1 MNHEY, CDR2 SMNVEV (reference sequence). This CDR3 has 21 amino acids. After removal of 3 bases from V and 3 bases from J, the junction contained 20 bases not matched to a gene. CDR3: CASSFHTVIVGLAGFFYEQYF. The CDR3 DNA follows: TGTGCCAGCAGTTTCCACACCGTCATCGTGGGACTAGCGGGATTTTTCTACGAGCAGTACTTC.

The V and J genes are TRBV28 and TRBJ1-2; D might be TRBD1 (6 bases). CDR3 length: 17 amino acids. V dropped 5 bases and J dropped 7 bases, with 26 bases sitting between them. Germline-derived CDR1 and CDR2 are MDHEN and SYDVKM. The CDR3 sequence is CASSPIGTKALVGGYTF. The DNA of the CDR3 is TGTGCCAGCAGTCCTATTGGGACAAAGGCACTTGTAGGTGGCTACACCTTC.

This clonotype has only a few counts. The V gene is TRBV24-1, the J gene TRBJ2-2; the match to TRBD1 covers 7 bases. Trimming cost V 5 bases and J 1 base; bases outside gene matches: 6. The CDR3 length is 16 residues. CDR1 and CDR2 (germline): KGHDR, SFDVKD. CDR3 protein: CATSASTGRNTGELFF. In nucleotides, the CDR3 is TGTGCCACCAGTGCATCGACAGGGAGGAACACCGGGGAGCTGTTTTTT.

Many counts were recorded for this clonotype. CDR3 protein: CASSLTPSGRAVTDTQYF. The CDR3 DNA sequence: TGTGCCAGCAGTTTAACACCTAGCGGGAGGGCCGTCACAGATACGCAGTATTTT. The gene calls are TRBV28 and TRBJ2-3, with 12 bases that match TRBD2. The CDR3 loop spans 18 amino acids. Losses at the gene ends were 2 bases for V and 2 bases for J; bases not matched to a gene: 8. Germline V gives CDR1 MDHEN, CDR2 SYDVKM.